This T cell receptor (beta chain) emerged from a study of radiation and T cells in renal cell carcinoma. Study-level results: From baseline, blood top tumor clonotypes peaked at 2 weeks post-radiation. No pretreatment tumor biopsies were available for baseline clonotypes.

This CDR3 has 17 residues. Per the germline V gene, CDR1 is SGHDN and CDR2 is FVKESK. V was shortened by 1 base and J by 2 bases, with 16 bases between the two germline ends. Sequencing was performed with immunoSEQ multiplex PCR; in TCRdb, only in-frame clones are kept and a portion is missing. This sample yields 60,000 to 80,000 clones, of which roughly 87% are seen a single time; around 5.5% belongs to the top ten. On this clone itself: Its antigen is undetermined.

Time point denoted: blood 2 weeks post-SBRT. Sample treatment: 15 Gy SBRT to primary tumor, nephrectomy 4 weeks later. This renal cell carcinoma was of the clear cell type. The input for sequencing was blood, taken from a patient whose treatment included radiotherapy and nephrectomy. This receptor was identified in a man between 60 and 70 years old with renal cell carcinoma. The chain uses TRBV14 and TRBJ2-3; D might be TRBD1 or TRBD2, each matching 5 bases. The CDR3 nucleotides read TGTGCCAGCAGCCAAGCTAAATTCCGGGACCTCACAGATACGCAGTATTTT. It codes for CASSQAKFRDLTDTQYF.